These 21 T cell receptor beta chains originate from one sample sequenced in a study of Graves' ophthalmopathy and Graves' hyperthyroidism. As the template, RNA transcripts were used to amplify TCR beta CDR3 regions. After a first-round RT-PCR with HTBI primers, a second-round multiplex PCR was run. TCRdb reprocessed the multiplex PCR reads with MiXCR, giving one entry per CDR3 protein. This sample has roughly 350,000 distinct CDR3 sequences, with about 15% found just once. The specimen sequenced was peripheral blood. These receptors all stem from an adult woman with stable Graves' hyperthyroidism.

This clonotype was seen repeatedly, ten times or more. This chain links TRBV28 with TRBJ2-7, with D possibly matching TRBD1 (5 bases). The V gene's germline CDR1 is MDHEN and CDR2 SYDVKM. This CDR3 is 18 amino acids long. Trimming stripped 3 bases from V and 0 bases from J, with 21 bases between. The CDR3 bases are TGTGCCAGCAGTTTCCAGGGCATAGGCAGGAAAAGCTCCTACGAGCAGTACTTC. It yields the protein CASSFQGIGRKSSYEQYF. The entire variable domain, with the rest obtained from reference TRBV28 and TRBJ2-7, is as follows: DVKVTQSSRYLVKRTGEKVFLECVQDMDHENMFWYRQDPGLGLRLIYFSYDVKMKEKGDIPEGYSVSREKKERFSLILESASTNQTSMYLCASSFQGIGRKSSYEQYFGPGTRLTVT.

At least ten counts were recorded for this clonotype. The chain recombines TRBV20-1 with TRBJ1-1; 7 bases are a match to TRBD1. Germline CDR1 and CDR2: DFQATT and SNEGSKA (reference sequence). Losses at the gene ends were 1 base for V and 7 bases for J; bases not matched to a gene: 12. CDR3 length: 15 amino acids. In nucleotides, the CDR3 is TGCAGTGCTAGAGTCCAGGGGGATTTTGGCCTTGAAGCTTTCTTT. It is translated as CSARVQGDFGLEAFF.

This clonotype turned up a few times. The chain carries TRBV19 and TRBJ2-2, with TRBD2 matching 7 bases. This CDR3 has 17 residues. Germline loops: CDR1 LNHDA, CDR2 SQIVND (reference sequence). Trimming removed 0 bases from V and 0 bases from J; junction bases left unmatched: 4. CDR3 protein: CASSIDRRGSNTGELFF. Written as DNA, the CDR3 is TGTGCCAGTAGTATAGATCGGCGGGGGTCGAACACCGGGGAGCTGTTTTTT. The full variable domain, its missing parts supplied by reference TRBV19 and TRBJ2-2, is DGGITQSPKYLFRKEGQNVTLSCEQNLNHDAMYWYRQDPGQGLRLIYYSQIVNDFQKGDIAEGYSVSREKKESFPLTVTSAQKNPTAFYLCASSIDRRGSNTGELFFGEGSRLTVL.

Many counts were recorded for this clonotype. This chain connects TRBV2 to TRBJ2-5; no clear D. V lost 7 bases and J lost 2, with 20 bases in between. CDR3 length equals 16 residues. CDR1 SNHLY and CDR2 FYNNEI come from the germline V gene. The CDR3 DNA sequence: TGTGCCAGCACCCCTCCCGTCCGGTACCTGCAAGAGACCCAGTACTTC. Translating gives CASTPPVRYLQETQYF.

This clonotype was seen ten or more times. The V gene is TRBV24-1, the J gene TRBJ1-5, with D possibly being TRBD1 (6 bases). CDR3 size: 14 residues. V lost 8 bases to trimming and J lost 5 bases, with 15 bases between them. Germline V gene data show CDR1 as KGHDR and CDR2 as SFDVKD. The CDR3 loop reads CATISLQGDQPQHF. CDR3 DNA sequence: TGTGCCACCATTTCTTTACAGGGAGATCAGCCCCAGCATTTT.

This clonotype occurred many times. This rearrangement joins TRBV7-8 to TRBJ2-5, with 7 bases identical to TRBD2. With V trimmed by 5 bases and J by 3 bases, 9 bases remained unmatched. Germline values: CDR1 SGHVS, CDR2 FQNEAQ. The CDR3 has 15 residues. CDR3 DNA: TGTGCCAGCAGCCGGGGCGGGACTAAGGAAGAGACCCAGTACTTC. The encoded protein is CASSRGGTKEETQYF.

The table lists this clonotype with many counts. This chain connects TRBV2 to TRBJ2-2, with D possibly being TRBD2 (5 bases). CDR1 is SNHLY, CDR2 FYNNEI, per germline. V was trimmed by 6 bases and J by 1 base, leaving 12 bases between them. The CDR3 extends over 15 amino acids. The CDR3 bases are TGTGCCAGCAGCGGCGGGCCCATGAACACCGGGGAGCTGTTTTTT. Translating it yields CASSGGPMNTGELFF.

Ten or more counts support this clonotype. V gene TRBV28 combines with J gene TRBJ1-1; no reliable D call. In germline, CDR1 is MDHEN, CDR2 SYDVKM. The ends were cut back, 7 bases at V and 1 base at J, with 4 bases in the middle. This CDR3 comprises 11 residues. CDR3 bases: TGTGCCAGCACGGGGAACACTGAAGCTTTCTTT. Amino acid sequence: CASTGNTEAFF. Looking up the rest from reference TRBV28 and TRBJ1-1 gives the full variable domain: DVKVTQSSRYLVKRTGEKVFLECVQDMDHENMFWYRQDPGLGLRLIYFSYDVKMKEKGDIPEGYSVSREKKERFSLILESASTNQTSMYLCASTGNTEAFFGQGTRLTVV.

Points on this clonotype: Germline and junction disagree at one end, which may indicate a read error. The rearrangement joins TRBV7-9 to TRBJ2-4; D could derive from TRBD1 or TRBD2 (5 bases each). CDR1 SEHNR and CDR2 FQNEAQ come from the germline V gene (reference sequence). The CDR3 totals 17 residues. The CDR3 loop is CASSLETDLLAKNIKYF. The CDR3 bases are TGTGCCAGCAGCTTAGAGACAGATCTCCTAGCCAAAAACATTAAGTACTTC.

This clonotype was detected ten times or more. The chain is built from TRBV6-5 and TRBJ2-5; 9 nucleotides align to TRBD1. The CDR3 is 13 residues long. J was trimmed by 5 bases and V by 7 bases; bases with no gene match: 5. The V gene's germline CDR1 is MNHEY and CDR2 SVGAGI. The CDR3 DNA follows: TGTGCCAGCAAGACAGGGGGGAGGGAGACCCAGTACTTC. Residues: CASKTGGRETQYF.

The table lists this clonotype with many counts. The chain joins TRBV28 to TRBJ2-7, with a possible D match to TRBD1 (6 bases). From germline, CDR1 is MDHEN and CDR2 SYDVKM. Trimming stripped 6 bases from V and 2 bases from J, with 14 bases between. The CDR3 has 14 residues. The CDR3 nucleotides are TGTGCCAGCAGGGCCGGGACAAACACCTACGAGCAGTACTTC. Protein sequence: CASRAGTNTYEQYF.

This clonotype has a count of ten or more. The chain is built from TRBV28 and TRBJ2-7, with 7 bases lining up with TRBD2. This CDR3 is built from 12 residues. CDR1 and CDR2 from the germline V gene are MDHEN and SYDVKM. V was clipped by 7 bases and J by 6 bases; unmatched bases: 6. CDR3: CASKGEGIEQYF. In DNA form, the CDR3 reads TGTGCCAGCAAAGGGGAGGGAATCGAGCAGTACTTC.

The chain carries TRBV6-2 or TRBV6-3 and TRBJ1-5; D is unclear. The CDR3 loop spans 18 amino acids. V dropped 6 bases and J dropped 0 bases, with 21 bases sitting between them. Germline lookup yields CDR1 MNHEY and CDR2 SVGEGT. The CDR3 sequence is CASSQPRYSGYSNQPQHF. Here the CDR3 DNA reads TGTGCCAGCAGCCAACCTCGATACAGCGGGTATAGCAATCAGCCCCAGCATTTT.

This clonotype has ten or more counts. This rearrangement joins TRBV28 to TRBJ2-2; 7 bases line up with TRBD2. Germline-derived CDR1 and CDR2 are MDHEN and SYDVKM. V lost 8 bases, J lost 0 bases, and 15 bases stayed unmatched. The CDR3 is 18 amino acids. As DNA, the CDR3 is TGTGCCAGCCACGGGGGAGGGTTTGGGAACGCGAACACCGGGGAGCTGTTTTTT. Translating gives CASHGGGFGNANTGELFF.

This clonotype was picked up many times. The CDR3, as DNA: TGTGCCAGCAGTGACTGGCGGGAGGGCCCCCGGACCGGGGAGCTGTTTTTT. As protein: CASSDWREGPRTGELFF. The chain joins TRBV6-4 to TRBJ2-2; the match to TRBD2 covers 9 bases. Germline trimming cut 1 base from V and 5 bases from J; bases unmatched to any gene: 8. From germline, CDR1 is MRHNA and CDR2 SNTAGT. The CDR3 length is 17 residues.

This clonotype was recorded at least ten times. A read error may produce the germline difference seen at one junction end. This chain uses TRBV11-1 with TRBJ2-7, with D unclear. Germline CDR1 is SGHAT and CDR2 is FQDESV (reference sequence). The CDR3 covers 10 residues. CDR3 sequence: CASSLAFSGF. In nucleotides, the CDR3 is TGTGCCAGCAGCTTAGCTTTCTCTGGATTC.

There are many counts of this clonotype. CDR3 protein: CASGKELIAGQETQYF. The DNA for the CDR3 is TGTGCCAGCGGAAAAGAGTTAATAGCGGGGCAAGAGACCCAGTACTTC. This chain joins TRBV12-3 or TRBV12-4 and TRBJ2-5, with 8 bases matching TRBD2. The CDR3 runs to 16 residues. V lost 8 bases and J lost 2; bases outside the gene matches: 13.

At least ten counts were recorded for this clonotype. This chain links TRBV3-1 with TRBJ2-4, with a possible D match to TRBD2 (6 bases). Germline lookup yields CDR1 LGHDT and CDR2 YNNKEL (reference sequence). This CDR3 is 16 amino acids long. V was cut by 6 bases and J by 6 bases, with 21 bases left in between. As DNA, the CDR3 is TGTGCCAGCAGTCATACAGGAGGGGATGGGGGAAACATTCAGTACTTC. Residues: CASSHTGGDGGNIQYF.

V is TRBV3-1 and J is TRBJ2-3; a possible D gene is TRBD1 (6 bases). Germline assignment: CDR1 LGHDT and CDR2 YNNKEL (reference sequence). The V and J ends lost 0 bases and 5 bases respectively, with 18 bases between them. The CDR3 covers 17 residues. The CDR3 loop is CASSQDADSRPEDTQYF. CDR3 bases: TGTGCCAGCAGCCAAGATGCGGACAGCCGCCCAGAAGATACGCAGTATTTT.

This clonotype was detected many times. V gene TRBV7-9 combines with J gene TRBJ2-7; D tentatively reads TRBD1 or TRBD2 (5 bases each). The CDR3 covers 15 residues. Germline values: CDR1 SEHNR, CDR2 FQNEAQ (reference sequence). Trimming removed 2 bases at V and 3 bases at J, with 14 bases between. The CDR3 bases are TGTGCCAGCAGCTTATTATCCGGGGCAAGCTACGAGCAGTACTTC. Amino acid sequence: CASSLLSGASYEQYF.

In its sample, this clonotype was seen many times. The CDR3 does not end in the conserved phenylalanine or tryptophan, so this is likely a read error. The chain recombines TRBV12-3 or TRBV12-4 with TRBJ1-1, with D possibly TRBD1 on 6 matching bases. The CDR3 totals 15 residues. V dropped 1 base and J dropped 4 bases, with 13 bases sitting between them. CDR3 sequence: CASSLGAGAVTEAFS. CDR3 nucleotide sequence: TGTGCCAGCAGTTTAGGGGCAGGGGCGGTCACTGAAGCTTTCTCT.